The 30 T cell receptor beta chains in this list originate from one sample, sequenced in a study of early T cells in non-severe SARS-CoV-2 infection. TCRdb recomputed calls from the 5' RACE reads with MiXCR, one row per CDR3 protein. The repertoire holds 66,000 or so distinct CDR3 sequences, with approximately 13% as singletons. The sample comprised whole blood. These TCRs come from an adult who was a healthcare worker with PCR-confirmed SARS-CoV-2 infection or an uninfected control (not recorded which).

CDR3 coding DNA: TGCGCCAGCAGCTTTGCCGGGACTAGCGGGAGGGCCGTCCTCTACGAGCAGTACTTC. This sequence encodes CASSFAGTSGRAVLYEQYF. The genes are TRBV10-1 and TRBJ2-7; 16 bases line up with TRBD2. The V gene's germline CDR1 is WNHNN and CDR2 SYGVQD (reference sequence). The junction had 14 bases not matched to a gene; V was cut back by 6 bases and J by 3 bases. The CDR3 is made up of 19 amino acids.

This clonotype was counted many times. This chain connects TRBV2 to TRBJ2-1; D is undetermined. The CDR3 has 10 amino acids. V was shortened by 5 bases and J by 10 bases, with 6 bases between the two germline ends. Germline assignment: CDR1 SNHLY and CDR2 FYNNEI. CDR3 sequence: CASSPGEQFF. CDR3 in DNA: TGTGCCAGCAGTCCCGGAGAGCAGTTCTTC.

The V call is TRBV2, the J call TRBJ2-7; TRBD2 is a possible D gene (5 bases). CDR3 size: 12 residues. Germline values: CDR1 SNHLY, CDR2 FYNNEI. Trimming took off 4 bases at V and 6 bases at J, with 10 bases between the two ends. The CDR3 nucleotides are TGTGCCAGCAGTGGAGTCGGAGGCGAGCAGTACTTC. Translated, it gives CASSGVGGEQYF. The complete variable domain, with remaining parts taken from reference TRBV2 and TRBJ2-7, reads EPEVTQTPSHQVTQMGQEVILRCVPISNHLYFYWYRQILGQKVEFLVSFYNNEISEKSEIFDDQFSVERPDGSNFTLKIRSTKLEDSAMYFCASSGVGGEQYFGPGTRLTVT.

This clonotype was counted only a few times. The junction departs from the called germline gene at one end, perhaps through a read error. The chain is built from TRBV20-1 and TRBJ1-2, with TRBD1 matching 9 bases. The CDR3 sequence is 14 residues long. CDR1 is DFQATT, CDR2 SNEGSKA, per germline (reference sequence). The CDR3 loop reads CSARVDRGLYGYTF. The CDR3 DNA reads TGCAGTGCGAGAGTGGACAGGGGCCTCTATGGCTACACCTTC.

This clonotype was counted between two and nine times. The rearrangement links TRBV20-1 to TRBJ2-7; D not certain. The CDR3 has 13 amino acids. Trimming removed 3 bases from V and 3 bases from J, with 12 bases in between. Germline loops: CDR1 DFQATT, CDR2 SNEGSKA (reference sequence). CDR3 amino acids: CSASGLSSYEQYF. In nucleotides, the CDR3 is TGCAGTGCTAGCGGCTTGAGCAGCTACGAGCAGTACTTC.

Many counts were recorded for this clonotype. CDR3 sequence: CSARPGGRETQYF. The CDR3 DNA sequence: TGCAGCGCCCGGCCAGGAGGACGAGAGACCCAGTACTTC. V usage is TRBV29-1 and J usage is TRBJ2-5, with a weak D call TRBD2 (5 bases). Germline CDR1 SQVTM, CDR2 ANQGSEA. The germline V and J ends were trimmed by 7 bases and 4 bases, with 16 bases remaining between them. CDR3 length equals 13 residues.

A few counts support this clonotype. The chain couples TRBV20-1 to TRBJ2-4; 11 bases line up with TRBD1. CDR3 length equals 13 residues. Germline CDR1 and CDR2: DFQATT and SNEGSKA (reference sequence). Trimming cost V 6 bases and J 6 bases; bases outside gene matches: 4. This CDR3 reads CSALGQGVNIQYF. The CDR3 DNA reads TGCAGTGCCCTGGGACAGGGGGTAAACATTCAGTACTTC.

This clonotype was recorded at least ten times. The chain carries TRBV11-2 and TRBJ2-1, with D hard to call. Germline CDR1 and CDR2: SGHAT and FQNNGV. This CDR3 comprises 12 residues. Deletions cut 5 bases from V and 6 bases from J, with 8 bases between. The CDR3 spells CASSPIANEQFF. CDR3 DNA: TGTGCCAGCAGCCCGATCGCCAATGAGCAGTTCTTC.

Many counts were recorded for this clonotype. The V call is TRBV19, the J call TRBJ2-3; 9 bases are shared with TRBD2. CDR1 and CDR2 from the germline V gene are LNHDA and SQIVND (reference sequence). This CDR3 has 14 amino acids. The ends lost 6 bases at V and 5 bases at J; junction bases unmatched: 6. CDR3 in amino acids: CASSPAGGVDTQYF. CDR3 DNA sequence: TGTGCCAGTAGCCCAGCGGGAGGAGTAGATACGCAGTATTTT.

This clonotype was recorded a few times. The chain joins TRBV6-2 or TRBV6-3 to TRBJ2-7, with 13 bases matching TRBD2. The germline V gene has CDR1 MNHEY and CDR2 SVGEGT. Germline trimming cut 8 bases from V and 3 bases from J; bases unmatched to any gene: 4. The CDR3 extends over 14 amino acids. For the CDR3, the DNA is TGTGCCAGCGGTGGACTAGCGGGGGTCTACGAGCAGTACTTC. Amino acids: CASGGLAGVYEQYF.

The table lists this clonotype with many counts. The genes are TRBV18 and TRBJ1-2; possible D gene TRBD1, 5 bases. The V end was cut by 6 bases, the J end by 4 bases, with 12 bases between. Germline-derived CDR1 and CDR2 are KGHSH and LQKENI. CDR3 length: 13 residues. The CDR3, as DNA: TGTGCCAGCTCTCCGGGTGGGGGCTATGGCTACACCTTC. It translates to CASSPGGGYGYTF. The variable domain in full, with the rest retrieved from reference TRBV18 and TRBJ1-2, is NAGVMQNPRHLVRRRGQEARLRCSPMKGHSHVYWYRQLPEEGLKFMVYLQKENIIDESGMPKERFSAEFPKEGPSILRIQQVVRGDSAAYFCASSPGGGYGYTFGSGTRLTVV.

The table lists this clonotype with a few counts. V usage is TRBV7-8 and J usage is TRBJ1-4; no reliable D call. Germline V gives CDR1 SGHVS, CDR2 FQNEAQ. This CDR3 is built from 14 residues. V lost 1 base and J 7 bases, leaving 10 bases between the germline ends. The chain's CDR3 is CASSLGLMGEKLFF. DNA of the CDR3: TGTGCCAGCAGCTTAGGGCTTATGGGTGAAAAACTGTTTTTT.

This clonotype has more than one count but fewer than ten. This chain joins TRBV4-3 and TRBJ1-2, with 8 nucleotides matching TRBD1. In germline, CDR1 is LGHNA, CDR2 YSLEER. V shed 0 bases, J shed 5 bases, and the junction held 5 bases outside the gene matches. This CDR3 has 15 amino acids. The CDR3 DNA sequence: TGCGCCAGCAGCCAAGAGGGGACAGGAGGATATGGCTACACCTTC. Residues: CASSQEGTGGYGYTF.

This clonotype was seen a few times. The J gene is TRBJ1-3, the V gene TRBV5-1; TRBD1 is a possible D gene (5 bases). Trimming stripped 2 bases from V and 0 bases from J, with 6 bases between. The germline V gene has CDR1 SGHRS and CDR2 YFSETQ. This CDR3 spans 14 amino acids. The CDR3 sequence: CASSFGTSGNTIYF. The CDR3 DNA reads TGCGCCAGCAGCTTCGGGACCTCTGGAAACACCATATATTTT.

This clonotype has just a few counts. The chain recombines TRBV4-1 with TRBJ1-6, with a possible D match to TRBD1 (5 bases). This CDR3 region has 14 residues. V was shortened by 0 bases and J by 9 bases, with 9 bases between the two germline ends. Germline V gene data show CDR1 as MGHRA and CDR2 as YSYEKL. CDR3 DNA: TGCGCCAGCAGCCAAGACAGGGCAGGTTCACCCCTCCACTTT. Residues: CASSQDRAGSPLHF.

This chain uses TRBV11-2 with TRBJ2-2; TRBD2 matches at 9 bases. The V and J ends lost 5 bases and 0 bases, in that order; junction bases with no gene match: 7. In germline, CDR1 is SGHAT, CDR2 FQNNGV. The CDR3 extends over 17 amino acids. The CDR3 sequence: CASSRRLAGSNTGELFF. In nucleotides, the CDR3 is TGTGCCAGCAGCCGACGTCTAGCGGGATCGAACACCGGGGAGCTGTTTTTT.

Here the CDR3 reads CASSPTGQVNYGYTF. In DNA, the CDR3 is TGTGCCAGCAGCCCAACGGGACAAGTTAACTATGGCTACACCTTC. The chain is built from TRBV28 and TRBJ1-2, with a weak D call TRBD1 (6 bases). The CDR3 consists of 15 residues. The V end lost 6 bases, the J end lost 1 base, and 15 bases lay between the germline ends. Germline lookup yields CDR1 MDHEN and CDR2 SYDVKM.

This clonotype was picked up a small number of times. This chain uses TRBV5-1 with TRBJ2-1, with 13 nucleotides matching TRBD2. The trim removed 3 bases at V and 4 bases at J, leaving 13 bases unmatched. Germline assignment: CDR1 SGHRS and CDR2 YFSETQ. CDR3 length: 19 residues. Here the CDR3 DNA reads TGCGCCAGCAGCTCCCACTCCACTAGCGGGAGGGCGATTTACAATGAGCAGTTCTTC. It is translated as CASSSHSTSGRAIYNEQFF.

This clonotype was found many times. The gene calls are TRBV7-2 and TRBJ2-3; the D gene is possibly TRBD2 (6 bases). In germline, CDR1 is SGHTA, CDR2 FQGNSA. The CDR3 is 15 residues long. The germline V and J ends were trimmed by 5 bases and 3 bases, with 15 bases remaining between them. The CDR3 spells CASSLGLPTTDTQYF. The CDR3 coding sequence is TGTGCCAGCAGCCTGGGACTTCCTACTACAGATACGCAGTATTTT.

This clonotype was recorded at least ten times. The genes are TRBV5-6 and TRBJ1-1; D remains ambiguous. Trimming took 3 bases from V and 1 from J, leaving 7 bases between them. Germline V CDR1 and CDR2: SGHDT, YYEEEE. There are 13 residues in the CDR3. The CDR3 protein is CASSWFANTEAFF. The CDR3 DNA is TGTGCCAGCAGCTGGTTCGCGAACACTGAAGCTTTCTTT.

This clonotype has a handful of counts. This chain's CDR3 is CASSRTTGANQPQHF. As DNA, the CDR3 is TGTGCCAGCAGCCGAACCACAGGGGCCAATCAGCCCCAGCATTTT. The rearrangement uses TRBV28 and TRBJ1-5; TRBD1 matches at 7 bases. The V segment lost 6 bases and the J segment 3 bases; nucleotides outside the gene matches: 8. CDR3 length: 15 amino acids. CDR1 MDHEN and CDR2 SYDVKM come from the germline V gene.

This clonotype has just a few counts. The chain uses TRBV29-1 and TRBJ2-7; D gene unclear. The germline CDR1 and CDR2 sequences are SQVTM and ANQGSEA. The CDR3 consists of 12 residues. V lost 6 bases and J lost 2, with 11 bases in between. Here the CDR3 reads CSVTETAYEQYF. The CDR3 DNA reads TGCAGCGTGACCGAAACAGCCTACGAGCAGTACTTC.

This clonotype was seen only a few times. The rearrangement joins TRBV20-1 to TRBJ1-4; unclear D gene. Looked up from germline, CDR1 is DFQATT and CDR2 is SNEGSKA (reference sequence). The V gene lost 5 bases and the J gene lost 8 bases, with 18 bases spanning the gap. The length of the CDR3 is 14 residues. The CDR3 loop reads CSAPSPGQLEKLFF. The CDR3 DNA follows: TGCAGTGCTCCTAGCCCGGGTCAGCTAGAAAAACTGTTTTTT.

V usage is TRBV27 and J usage is TRBJ1-3; TRBD1 aligns across 9 bases. Trimming removed 3 bases from V and 3 bases from J; junction bases left unmatched: 3. This CDR3 contains 15 residues. CDR1 and CDR2 from the germline V gene are MNHEY and SMNVEV (reference sequence). For the CDR3, the DNA is TGTGCCAGCAGTTTGGCGGGACAGGGTGGAAACACCATATATTTT. Translating it yields CASSLAGQGGNTIYF.

This clonotype was seen a handful of times. The V and J genes are TRBV7-2 and TRBJ1-1; D perhaps matches TRBD1 (6 bases). Germline V gene data show CDR1 as SGHTA and CDR2 as FQGNSA. The germline V and J ends were trimmed by 2 bases and 1 base, with 11 bases remaining between them. This CDR3 comprises 15 residues. CDR3 coding DNA: TGTGCCAGCAGCTTAAACGACAGGCGGAACACTGAAGCTTTCTTT. The encoded protein is CASSLNDRRNTEAFF.

The chain couples TRBV5-1 to TRBJ2-2; D tentatively fits TRBD1 or TRBD2 (5 bases each). Trimming left V 4 bases short and J 0 bases short, with 10 bases between. CDR3 size: 15 residues. Germline CDR1 and CDR2: SGHRS and YFSETQ. CDR3 bases: TGCGCCAGCAGCCGGGACCCCCCGAACACCGGGGAGCTGTTTTTT. Translation: CASSRDPPNTGELFF.

Only a few counts were recorded for this clonotype. The chain employs TRBV29-1 and TRBJ2-3, with no clear D. Trimming shortened V by 6 bases and J by 3 bases, and 10 bases separated the two germline ends. The CDR3 covers 12 residues. The germline V gene has CDR1 SQVTM and CDR2 ANQGSEA. CDR3 DNA: TGCAGCGTGACCAGACAAACAGATACGCAGTATTTT. Translated, it gives CSVTRQTDTQYF.

The V gene is TRBV5-5, the J gene TRBJ1-3; D ambiguous. Trimming left V 0 bases short and J 2 bases short, with 12 bases between. The CDR3 runs 16 residues. The germline V gene encodes CDR1 SGHKS and CDR2 YYEKEE (reference sequence). This CDR3 is CASSLDRALTGNTIYF. DNA of the CDR3: TGTGCCAGCAGCTTGGATCGGGCCCTTACTGGAAACACCATATATTTT.

This clonotype was seen at least ten times. The chain uses TRBV5-1 and TRBJ2-1; 9 nucleotides match TRBD1. CDR1 and CDR2 from the germline V gene are SGHRS and YFSETQ. The CDR3 has 15 residues. V was clipped by 2 bases and J by 9 bases; unmatched bases: 9. The CDR3, as DNA: TGCGCCAGCAGCTTAGGGGACAGGGTAAAAGTTGAGCAGTTCTTC. It specifies CASSLGDRVKVEQFF.

Details on this clonotype: A much larger clone lies a single base off, so this may be a read error. The rearrangement joins TRBV7-9 to TRBJ1-1; D gene uncertain. The CDR3 is 15 amino acids. Germline V gene data show CDR1 as SEHNR and CDR2 as FQNEAQ (reference sequence). The V and J ends lost 5 bases and 0 bases respectively, with 13 bases between them. CDR3 in DNA: TGTGCCAGCAGCATAACACAGAGGATGAACACTGAAGCTTTCTTT. Translated, it gives CASSITQRMNTEAFF.